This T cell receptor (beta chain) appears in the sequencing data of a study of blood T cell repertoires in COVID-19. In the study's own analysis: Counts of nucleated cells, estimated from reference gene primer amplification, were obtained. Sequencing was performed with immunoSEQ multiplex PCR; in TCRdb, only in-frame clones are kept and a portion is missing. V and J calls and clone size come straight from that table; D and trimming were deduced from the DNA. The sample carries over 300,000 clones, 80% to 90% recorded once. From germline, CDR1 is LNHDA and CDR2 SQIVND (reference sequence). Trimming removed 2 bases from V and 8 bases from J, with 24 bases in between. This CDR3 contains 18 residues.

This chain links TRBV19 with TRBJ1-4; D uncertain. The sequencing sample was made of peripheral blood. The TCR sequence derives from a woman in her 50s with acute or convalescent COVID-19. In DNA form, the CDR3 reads TGTGCCAGTAGTATAACAAGGCCCGGGAGCGGACGTGGGGAAAAACTGTTTTTT. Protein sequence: CASSITRPGSGRGEKLFF.